This T cell receptor (beta chain) was retrieved from a study of T-cell reconstitution after alpha-beta-depleted transplantation in children. Study-wide results and limits: At the one-year point after transplant, T-cell counts and TCRbeta diversity were found to come mostly from T cells that had been newly produced. Diversity of TCRbeta at day 60 was high in some patients, arising from surviving recipient T cells and thymic progenitors. Several hundred graft clones that had expanded were reportedly the source of alpha-beta T cells about two months after transplant.

The J segment lost 7 bases and the V segment lost 4 bases, leaving 7 bases of the junction unmatched. The CDR3 is 13 amino acids. Looked up from germline, CDR1 is SGHDT and CDR2 is YYEEEE. In regard to this clonotype: Antigen: not known.

A library of TCRbeta sequences, prepared with unique molecular identifiers, was generated. TCRdb analysed the PCR reads with MiXCR anew, one entry per CDR3 protein. The repertoire has about 250,000 distinct CDR3 sequences, more than 20% of them found once; the top ten carry about 4.8%. Specimen: PBMCs, mostly from graft donor cells, collected 360 days after TCRalphabeta/CD19-depleted stem cell transplant. The sequence derives from a female patient aged 2 to 10 who had a stem cell transplant for congenital amegakaryocytic thrombocytopenia, so the T cells may come from the graft donor. The chain recombines TRBV5-6 with TRBJ2-5; TRBD2 matches at 7 bases. CDR3 protein: CASSPAPGGTQYF. The DNA of the CDR3 is TGTGCCAGCAGCCCTGCGCCGGGGGGGACCCAGTACTTC.